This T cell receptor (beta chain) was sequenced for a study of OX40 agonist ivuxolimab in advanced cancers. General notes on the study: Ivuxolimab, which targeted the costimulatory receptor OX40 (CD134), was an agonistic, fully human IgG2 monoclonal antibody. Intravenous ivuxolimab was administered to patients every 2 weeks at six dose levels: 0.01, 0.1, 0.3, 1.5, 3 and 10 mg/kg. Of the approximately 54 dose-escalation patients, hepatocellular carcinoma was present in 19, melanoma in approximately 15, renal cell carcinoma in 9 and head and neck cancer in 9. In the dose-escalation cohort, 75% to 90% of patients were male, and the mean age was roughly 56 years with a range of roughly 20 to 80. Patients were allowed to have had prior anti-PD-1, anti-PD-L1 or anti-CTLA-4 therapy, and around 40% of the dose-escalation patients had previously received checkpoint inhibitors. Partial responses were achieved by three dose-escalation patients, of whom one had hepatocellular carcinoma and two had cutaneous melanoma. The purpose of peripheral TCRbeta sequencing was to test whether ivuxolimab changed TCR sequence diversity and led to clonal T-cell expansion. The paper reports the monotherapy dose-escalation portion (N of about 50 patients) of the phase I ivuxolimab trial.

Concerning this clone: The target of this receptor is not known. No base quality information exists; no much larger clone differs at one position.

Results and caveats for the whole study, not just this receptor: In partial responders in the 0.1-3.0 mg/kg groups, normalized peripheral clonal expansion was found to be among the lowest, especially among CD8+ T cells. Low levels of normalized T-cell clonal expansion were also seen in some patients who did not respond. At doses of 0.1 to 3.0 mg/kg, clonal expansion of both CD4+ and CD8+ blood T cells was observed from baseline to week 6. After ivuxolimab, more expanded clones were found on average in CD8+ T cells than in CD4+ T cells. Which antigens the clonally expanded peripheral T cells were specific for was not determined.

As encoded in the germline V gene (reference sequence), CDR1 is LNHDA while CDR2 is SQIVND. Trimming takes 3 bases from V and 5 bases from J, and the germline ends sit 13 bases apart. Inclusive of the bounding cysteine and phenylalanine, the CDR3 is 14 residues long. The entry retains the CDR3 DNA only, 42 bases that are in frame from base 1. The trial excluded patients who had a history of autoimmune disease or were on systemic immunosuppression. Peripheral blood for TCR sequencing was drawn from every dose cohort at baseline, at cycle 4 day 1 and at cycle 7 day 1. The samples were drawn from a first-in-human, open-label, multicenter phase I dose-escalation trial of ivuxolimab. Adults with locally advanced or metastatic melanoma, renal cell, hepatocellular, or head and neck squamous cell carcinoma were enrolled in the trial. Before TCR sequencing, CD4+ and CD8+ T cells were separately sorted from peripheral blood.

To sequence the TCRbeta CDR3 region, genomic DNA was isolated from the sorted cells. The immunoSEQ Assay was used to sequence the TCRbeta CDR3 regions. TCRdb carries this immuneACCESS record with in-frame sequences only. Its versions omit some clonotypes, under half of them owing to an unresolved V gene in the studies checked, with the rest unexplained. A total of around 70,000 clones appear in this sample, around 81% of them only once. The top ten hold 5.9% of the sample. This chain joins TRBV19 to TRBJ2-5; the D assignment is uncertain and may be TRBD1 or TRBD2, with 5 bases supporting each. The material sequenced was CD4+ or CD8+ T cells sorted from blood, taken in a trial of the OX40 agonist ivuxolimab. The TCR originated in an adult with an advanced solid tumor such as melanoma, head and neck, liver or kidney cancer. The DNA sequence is TGTGCCAGTAGTATGGGGACCTCCCCTGAGACCCAGTACTTC. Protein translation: CASSMGTSPETQYF.